This entry lists 10 T cell receptor beta chains sequenced from one sample in a study of cytomegalovirus exposure and HLA in healthy donors (dated by TCRdb to between 2016 and 2019). Libraries were made using the immunoSEQ multiplex PCR assay. What TCRdb holds here is the immuneACCESS table cut down to in-frame rearrangements. Part of the clones is not present; checked against another copy, under half of the missing clones reflect an unresolved V gene, and the others are unexplained. The sample contains under 250,000 clones, approximately 90% of them found a single time. The ten largest make up 2.6% of the sample. The sequenced sample consisted of PBMCs. The receptors derive from a young man in good health and CMV-seronegative.

The gene calls are TRBV2 and TRBJ2-5, with 8 bases fitting TRBD2. Germline CDR1 and CDR2: SNHLY and FYNNEI. The CDR3 sequence is 16 residues long. After removal of 6 bases from V and 4 bases from J, the junction contained 13 bases not matched to a gene. The CDR3, as DNA: TGTGCCAGCAGGTTGGAGGATTTACGGGGGGGAGAGACCCAGTACTTC. Its translation: CASRLEDLRGGETQYF. The variable domain in full, with the rest retrieved from reference TRBV2 and TRBJ2-5, is EPEVTQTPSHQVTQMGQEVILRCVPISNHLYFYWYRQILGQKVEFLVSFYNNEISEKSEIFDDQFSVERPDGSNFTLKIRSTKLEDSAMYFCASRLEDLRGGETQYFGPGTRLLVL.

This chain joins TRBV7-9 and TRBJ2-1; D unclear. V lost 7 bases to trimming and J lost 7 bases, with 14 bases between them. This CDR3 has 13 amino acids. The germline CDR1 and CDR2 sequences are SEHNR and FQNEAQ (reference sequence). The CDR3 loop is CASTLEFLNEQFF. In nucleotides, the CDR3 is TGTGCCAGCACGCTAGAGTTTTTGAATGAGCAGTTCTTC.

The chain uses TRBV4-3 and TRBJ2-3, with D unclear. CDR1 and CDR2 from the germline V gene are LGHNA and YSLEER. Between the trimmed V and J ends, which lost 1 base and 2 bases, there was a span of 10 bases. The CDR3 extends over 15 amino acids. CDR3 sequence: CASSQVSSPTDTQYF. CDR3 bases: TGCGCCAGCAGCCAAGTATCTTCCCCCACAGATACGCAGTATTTT.

The CDR3 sequence: CASSFPPKGQETQYF. CDR3 sequence (DNA): TGTGCCAGCAGCTTCCCGCCGAAGGGGCAAGAGACCCAGTACTTC. The rearrangement links TRBV7-9 to TRBJ2-5; D may be TRBD1 (5 bases). CDR1 is SEHNR, CDR2 FQNEAQ, per germline (reference sequence). The V gene lost 3 bases and the J gene lost 2 bases, with 13 bases spanning the gap. This CDR3 is 15 amino acids long.

The chain links TRBV27 to TRBJ2-3; 9 bases agree with TRBD2. V lost 6 bases and J lost 2; bases outside the gene matches: 15. CDR3 length equals 18 residues. The germline CDR1 and CDR2 sequences are MNHEY and SMNVEV (reference sequence). The chain's CDR3 is CASRHRTSAGGFTDTQYF. In nucleotides, the CDR3 is TGTGCCAGCAGACATCGGACTAGCGCGGGGGGGTTCACAGATACGCAGTATTTT.

This chain links TRBV27 with TRBJ2-7; D is perhaps TRBD2 (6 bases). Germline V gene lookup returns CDR1 MNHEY and CDR2 SMNVEV (reference sequence). V shed 5 bases and J shed 0 bases, with 20 bases lying between them. CDR3 length: 17 residues. In DNA, the CDR3 is TGTGCCAGCAGTCAAACCGACCCGGGGGAAAGCTCCTACGAGCAGTACTTC. This translates into CASSQTDPGESSYEQYF.

The chain recombines TRBV27 with TRBJ2-2, with 8 bases identical to TRBD1. The V gene's germline CDR1 is MNHEY and CDR2 SMNVEV (reference sequence). V was pared by 6 bases and J by 3 bases, with 9 bases of the junction left unmatched. This CDR3 is 16 amino acids long. The CDR3 region is CASRYGQGGHTGELFF. DNA of the CDR3: TGTGCCAGCAGATATGGACAGGGTGGTCACACCGGGGAGCTGTTTTTT.

The rearrangement uses TRBV2 and TRBJ1-4; 10 nucleotides match TRBD1. Germline CDR1 SNHLY, CDR2 FYNNEI. The ends lost 6 bases at V and 3 bases at J; junction bases unmatched: 1. The CDR3 consists of 14 residues. The CDR3 nucleotides read TGTGCCAGCAGGACAGGGGGCTCTAATGAAAAACTGTTTTTT. Encoded protein: CASRTGGSNEKLFF.

The chain uses TRBV5-1 and TRBJ2-5, with a weak D call TRBD2 (6 bases). In germline, CDR1 is SGHRS, CDR2 YFSETQ. This CDR3 has 16 amino acids. V gave up 0 bases and J gave up 2 bases, with 14 bases separating them. Here the CDR3 DNA reads TGCGCCAGCAGCTTGGGGGCCGCGGGACTTCAAGAGACCCAGTACTTC. Protein: CASSLGAAGLQETQYF.

This clone turned up a few times. The chain links TRBV7-2 to TRBJ1-2; a possible D gene is TRBD1 (5 bases). The germline V gene encodes CDR1 SGHTA and CDR2 FQGNSA. V gave up 2 bases and J gave up 7 bases, with 17 bases separating them. The CDR3 is 15 residues long. CDR3 sequence: CASSLQKGQGVGYTF. CDR3 DNA: TGTGCCAGCAGCTTACAAAAAGGGCAAGGGGTTGGCTACACCTTC.